These 12 T cell receptor beta chains were sequenced from one sample in a study of blood T cell repertoires in COVID-19. Here immunoSEQ multiplex PCR was the method, and the copy in TCRdb shows in-frame clones only, minus some. The sample has fewer than 250,000 clones; more than 75% are singletons. Material for sequencing was peripheral blood. Receptor source: a human donor in a cohort sampled during active COVID-19.

This clone was recorded once. This rearrangement joins TRBV28 to TRBJ1-2, with TRBD1 matching 7 bases. The CDR3 sequence is 15 residues long. Germline values: CDR1 MDHEN, CDR2 SYDVKM. J gave up 6 bases and V 4 bases, and 11 bases lay outside the gene matches. The CDR3 here is CASSSRTGRQHGYTF. Here the CDR3 DNA reads TGTGCCAGCAGTTCAAGGACAGGTCGGCAACATGGCTACACCTTC.

The chain carries TRBV29-1 and TRBJ2-1; perhaps TRBD2 as D (6 bases). V lost 6 bases and J 2 bases, leaving 11 bases between the germline ends. The CDR3 totals 13 residues. Germline V gives CDR1 SQVTM, CDR2 ANQGSEA. The CDR3 loop reads CSVAGGTYNEQFF. The CDR3, as DNA: TGCAGCGTAGCCGGGGGTACCTACAATGAGCAGTTCTTC.

The chain recombines TRBV7-9 with TRBJ2-7, with a tentative D call TRBD1 (6 bases). CDR3 length equals 12 residues. Per the germline V gene, CDR1 is SEHNR and CDR2 is FQNEAQ (reference sequence). V was pared by 5 bases and J by 6 bases, with 11 bases between. CDR3 sequence reads: CASSPTGTEQYF. DNA of the CDR3: TGTGCCAGCAGCCCTACAGGGACCGAGCAGTACTTC.

The rearrangement joins TRBV3-1 (or the pseudogene TRBV3-2) to TRBJ2-1, with D tentatively TRBD1 (6 bases). With 1 base removed from V and 9 bases from J, the gap between germline ends came to 16 bases. The CDR3 contains 15 residues. Per the germline V gene, CDR1 is LGHDT and CDR2 is YNNKEL (reference sequence). CDR3 bases: TGTGCCAGCAGCCAAGGATCAGGGGTCATTGGTGAGCAGTTCTTC. This codes for CASSQGSGVIGEQFF.

Remarks on this clone: Other DNA sequences within the sample encode an identical CDR3. The chain has TRBV5-1 and TRBJ1-4; D remains unclear. V was pared by 2 bases and J by 3 bases, with 8 bases between. Germline CDR1 and CDR2: SGHRS and YFSETQ. The CDR3 length is 14 residues. The CDR3 bases are TGCGCCAGCAGCTTCGGCGGTTCTAATGAAAAACTGTTTTTT. Protein product: CASSFGGSNEKLFF. Based on the CDR3 plus reference TRBV5-1 and TRBJ1-4, the full variable domain is KAGVTQTPRYLIKTRGQQVTLSCSPISGHRSVSWYQQTPGQGLQFLFEYFSETQRNKGNFPGRFSGRQFSNSRSEMNVSTLELGDSALYLCASSFGGSNEKLFFGSGTQLSVL.

The chain links TRBV7-2 to TRBJ2-3; TRBD1 is a possible D gene (5 bases). V was cut by 5 bases and J by 9 bases, with 21 bases left in between. Germline CDR1 and CDR2: SGHTA and FQGNSA. The CDR3 totals 15 residues. CDR3 DNA sequence: TGTGCCAGCAGCGTAGACGCCCAGATGGGGCGAACGCAGTATTTT. Translation: CASSVDAQMGRTQYF.

The V and J genes are TRBV2 and TRBJ1-2; 8 bases map to TRBD1. This CDR3 is 14 amino acids long. The ends lost 5 bases at V and 8 bases at J; junction bases unmatched: 10. CDR1 is SNHLY, CDR2 FYNNEI, per germline. The CDR3 here is CASSIMTGEVGYTF. DNA of the CDR3: TGTGCCAGCAGTATTATGACAGGGGAGGTCGGCTACACCTTC.

V gene TRBV9 combines with J gene TRBJ2-5; D is unclear. There are 15 residues in the CDR3. The germline CDR1 and CDR2 sequences are SGDLS and YYNGEE. With 0 bases removed from V and 5 bases from J, the gap between germline ends came to 14 bases. For the CDR3, the DNA is TGTGCCAGCAGCGTAGTTGGGCATGTCGAGGAGACCCAGTACTTC. Its translation: CASSVVGHVEETQYF.

The chain couples TRBV24-1 to TRBJ2-5; 15 nucleotides agree with TRBD2. This CDR3 has 17 amino acids. Germline V gives CDR1 KGHDR, CDR2 SFDVKD. With V trimmed by 3 bases and J by 3 bases, 4 bases remained unmatched. The CDR3 bases are TGTGCCACCAGTGATCCGGGACTAGCGGGAGGAAAAGAGACCCAGTACTTC. Translating gives CATSDPGLAGGKETQYF.

V usage is TRBV3-1 (or the pseudogene TRBV3-2) and J usage is TRBJ1-6, with 8 bases identical to TRBD1. Germline loops: CDR1 LGHDT, CDR2 YNNKEL (reference sequence). V was clipped by 2 bases and J by 8 bases; unmatched bases: 11. CDR3 length: 17 residues. In DNA form, the CDR3 reads TGTGCCAGCAGCCAACCGATACGGACAGGGCGCGATTCACCCCTCCACTTT. It codes for CASSQPIRTGRDSPLHF.

CDR3 sequence: CASSQGPGVVSPLHF. DNA for the CDR3: TGTGCCAGCAGCCAAGGGCCAGGGGTAGTTTCACCCCTCCACTTT. The J gene is TRBJ1-6, the V gene TRBV3-1 (or the pseudogene TRBV3-2); the D gene is possibly TRBD1 (6 bases). This CDR3 comprises 15 residues. The V gene's germline CDR1 is LGHDT and CDR2 YNNKEL (reference sequence). Trimming took 1 base from V and 9 from J, leaving 13 bases between them.

This chain uses TRBV2 with TRBJ2-7; D perhaps matches TRBD1 (6 bases). Germline V gives CDR1 SNHLY, CDR2 FYNNEI. Between the trimmed V and J ends, which lost 5 bases and 0 bases, there was a span of 11 bases. The CDR3 is 14 amino acids. CDR3 DNA: TGTGCCAGCAGTCGACAGGAAAGCTCCTACGAGCAGTACTTC. Amino acid sequence: CASSRQESSYEQYF.